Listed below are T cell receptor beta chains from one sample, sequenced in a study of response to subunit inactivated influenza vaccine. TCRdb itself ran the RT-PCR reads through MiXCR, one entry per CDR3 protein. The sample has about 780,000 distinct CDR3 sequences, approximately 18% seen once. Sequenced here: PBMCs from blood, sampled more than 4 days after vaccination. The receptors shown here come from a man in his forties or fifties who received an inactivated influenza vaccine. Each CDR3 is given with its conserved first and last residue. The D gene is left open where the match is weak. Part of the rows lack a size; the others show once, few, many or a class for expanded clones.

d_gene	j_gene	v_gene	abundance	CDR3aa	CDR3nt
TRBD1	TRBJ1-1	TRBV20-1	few	CSAREGTGGTEAFF	TGCAGTGCTAGGGAAGGGACAGGGGGCACTGAAGCTTTCTTT
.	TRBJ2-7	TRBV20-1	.	CSARALGRDFYEQYF	TGCAGTGCTAGAGCCCTAGGGAGAGATTTCTACGAGCAGTACTTC
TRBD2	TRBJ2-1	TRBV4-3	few	CASSQDGGAGFHNEQFF	TGCGCCAGCAGCCAAGACGGGGGAGCGGGGTTTCACAATGAGCAGTTCTTC
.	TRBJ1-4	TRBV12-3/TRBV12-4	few	CASSPGRGDGKLFF	TGTGCCAGCAGTCCCGGGAGAGGAGATGGAAAACTGTTTTTT
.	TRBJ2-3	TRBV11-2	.	CASSLVPGAPDTQYF	TGTGCCAGCAGCTTAGTTCCGGGGGCCCCAGATACGCAGTATTTT
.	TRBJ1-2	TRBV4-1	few	CASSQLQRGADTGYTF	TGCGCCAGCAGCCAACTACAGCGGGGGGCTGATACTGGCTACACCTTC
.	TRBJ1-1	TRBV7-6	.	CASSLDLMNTEAFF	TGTGCCAGCAGCTTAGACTTAATGAACACTGAAGCTTTCTTT
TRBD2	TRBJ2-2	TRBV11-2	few	CASSLTRLAGVSGELFF	TGTGCCAGCAGCCTAACCCGCCTAGCGGGAGTTTCCGGGGAGCTGTTTTTT
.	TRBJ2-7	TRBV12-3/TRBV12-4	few	CASRDENSYEQYF	TGTGCCAGCAGGGACGAGAACTCCTACGAGCAGTACTTC
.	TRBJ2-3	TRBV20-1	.	CSARDSRRTDTQYF	TGCAGTGCTAGAGATAGCCGGCGCACAGATACGCAGTATTTT
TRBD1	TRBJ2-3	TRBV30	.	CAWSVGTGRKYF	TGTGCCTGGAGTGTTGGGACAGGCCGCAAGTATTTT
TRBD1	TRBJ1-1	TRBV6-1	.	CASRPVGGGGYTEAFF	TGTGCCAGCAGACCCGTCGGGGGAGGGGGCTACACTGAAGCTTTCTTT
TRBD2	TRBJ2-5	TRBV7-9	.	CASSLAQRGPRETQYF	TGTGCCAGCAGCTTAGCGCAGCGGGGGCCCCGGGAGACCCAGTACTTC
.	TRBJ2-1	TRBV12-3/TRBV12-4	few	CASSLSLHEQFF	TGTGCCAGCAGTTTAAGTTTACATGAGCAGTTCTTC
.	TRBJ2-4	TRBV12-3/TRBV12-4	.	CASSLLAKNIQYF	TGTGCCAGCAGTTTGCTAGCCAAAAACATTCAGTACTTC
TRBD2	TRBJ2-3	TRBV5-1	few	CASSGKREPYTDTQYF	TGCGCCAGCAGCGGGAAGCGGGAGCCCTACACAGATACGCAGTATTTT